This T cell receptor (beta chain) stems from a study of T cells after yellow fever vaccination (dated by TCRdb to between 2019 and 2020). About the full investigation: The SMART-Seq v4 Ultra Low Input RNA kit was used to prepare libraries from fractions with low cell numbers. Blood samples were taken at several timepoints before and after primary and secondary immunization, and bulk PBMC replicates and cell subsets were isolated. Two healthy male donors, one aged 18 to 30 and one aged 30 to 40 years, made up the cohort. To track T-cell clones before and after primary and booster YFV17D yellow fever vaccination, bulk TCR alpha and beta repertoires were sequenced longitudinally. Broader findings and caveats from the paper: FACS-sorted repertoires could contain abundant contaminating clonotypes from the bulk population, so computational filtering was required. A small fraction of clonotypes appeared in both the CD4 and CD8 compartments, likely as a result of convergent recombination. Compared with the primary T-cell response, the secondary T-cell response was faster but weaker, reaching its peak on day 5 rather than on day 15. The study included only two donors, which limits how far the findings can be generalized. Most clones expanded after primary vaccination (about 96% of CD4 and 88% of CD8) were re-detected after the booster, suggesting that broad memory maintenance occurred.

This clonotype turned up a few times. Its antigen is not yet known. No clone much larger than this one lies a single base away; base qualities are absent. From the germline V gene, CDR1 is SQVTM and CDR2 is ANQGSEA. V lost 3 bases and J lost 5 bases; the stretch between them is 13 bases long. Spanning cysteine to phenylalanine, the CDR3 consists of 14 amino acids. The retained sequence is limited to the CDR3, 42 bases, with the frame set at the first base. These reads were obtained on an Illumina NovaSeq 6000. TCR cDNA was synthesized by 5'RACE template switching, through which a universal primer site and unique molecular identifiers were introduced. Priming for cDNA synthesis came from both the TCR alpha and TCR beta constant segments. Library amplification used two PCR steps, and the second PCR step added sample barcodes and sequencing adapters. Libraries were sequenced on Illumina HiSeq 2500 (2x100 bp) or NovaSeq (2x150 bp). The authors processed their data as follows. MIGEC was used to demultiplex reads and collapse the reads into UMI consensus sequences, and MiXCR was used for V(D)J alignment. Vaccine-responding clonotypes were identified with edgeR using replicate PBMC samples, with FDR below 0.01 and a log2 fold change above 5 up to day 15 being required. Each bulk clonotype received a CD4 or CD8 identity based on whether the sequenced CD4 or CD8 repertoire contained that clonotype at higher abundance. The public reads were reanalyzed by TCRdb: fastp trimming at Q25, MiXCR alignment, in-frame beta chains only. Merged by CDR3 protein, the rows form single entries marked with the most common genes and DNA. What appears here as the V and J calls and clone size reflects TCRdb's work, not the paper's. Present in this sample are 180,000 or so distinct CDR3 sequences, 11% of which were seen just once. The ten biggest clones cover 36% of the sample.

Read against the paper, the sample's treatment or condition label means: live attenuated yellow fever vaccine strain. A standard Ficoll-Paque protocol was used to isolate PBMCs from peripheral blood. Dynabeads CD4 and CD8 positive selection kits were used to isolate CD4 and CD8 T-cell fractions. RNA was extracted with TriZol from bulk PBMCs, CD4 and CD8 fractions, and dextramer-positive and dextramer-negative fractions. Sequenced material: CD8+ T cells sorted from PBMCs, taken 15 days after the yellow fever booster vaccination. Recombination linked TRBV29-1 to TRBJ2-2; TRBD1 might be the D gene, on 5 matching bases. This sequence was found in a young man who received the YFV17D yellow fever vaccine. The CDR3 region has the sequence CSVDKGYATGELFF. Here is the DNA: TGCAGCGTTGATAAGGGGTACGCTACCGGGGAGCTGTTTTTT.